In this sample, the clone carrying this T cell receptor (beta chain) turned up a few times. Its antigen is currently unknown. This sample was included in a study of T-cell memory formation after mild COVID-19. Overall study: Largely donor-specific sequence clusters came from two donors.

V lost 3 bases to trimming and J lost 5 bases, with 10 bases between them. This CDR3 is 13 amino acids long. CDR1 is LGHNA, CDR2 YSLEER, per germline. Overall study findings and caveats: Unconfirmed was the SARS-CoV-2 specificity of second-wave clones that peaked on day 37. Shrinking CD4+ clones resided mostly in CM and EM, and CD8+ ones in EMRA.

The TCR alpha and TCR beta cDNA libraries, bearing sample barcodes and UMIs, were generated by 5'RACE using constant-segment primers. TCRdb re-derived calls from the 5' RACE reads in MiXCR, one entry per CDR3 protein. The data show some 290,000 distinct CDR3 sequences, around 16% seen once. The receptor was isolated from a man between 18 and 35 years old who had mild COVID-19 (a few samples of this study predate the infection). Cell type and time point are not known. Sequencing was performed on PBMCs or a T cell subset sorted from them (not recorded which). The V gene is TRBV4-3, the J gene TRBJ2-5; possible D gene TRBD1, 5 bases. CDR3: CASSQSRAETQYF. The CDR3 region has the DNA TGCGCCAGCAGCCAGAGCAGGGCCGAGACCCAGTACTTC.